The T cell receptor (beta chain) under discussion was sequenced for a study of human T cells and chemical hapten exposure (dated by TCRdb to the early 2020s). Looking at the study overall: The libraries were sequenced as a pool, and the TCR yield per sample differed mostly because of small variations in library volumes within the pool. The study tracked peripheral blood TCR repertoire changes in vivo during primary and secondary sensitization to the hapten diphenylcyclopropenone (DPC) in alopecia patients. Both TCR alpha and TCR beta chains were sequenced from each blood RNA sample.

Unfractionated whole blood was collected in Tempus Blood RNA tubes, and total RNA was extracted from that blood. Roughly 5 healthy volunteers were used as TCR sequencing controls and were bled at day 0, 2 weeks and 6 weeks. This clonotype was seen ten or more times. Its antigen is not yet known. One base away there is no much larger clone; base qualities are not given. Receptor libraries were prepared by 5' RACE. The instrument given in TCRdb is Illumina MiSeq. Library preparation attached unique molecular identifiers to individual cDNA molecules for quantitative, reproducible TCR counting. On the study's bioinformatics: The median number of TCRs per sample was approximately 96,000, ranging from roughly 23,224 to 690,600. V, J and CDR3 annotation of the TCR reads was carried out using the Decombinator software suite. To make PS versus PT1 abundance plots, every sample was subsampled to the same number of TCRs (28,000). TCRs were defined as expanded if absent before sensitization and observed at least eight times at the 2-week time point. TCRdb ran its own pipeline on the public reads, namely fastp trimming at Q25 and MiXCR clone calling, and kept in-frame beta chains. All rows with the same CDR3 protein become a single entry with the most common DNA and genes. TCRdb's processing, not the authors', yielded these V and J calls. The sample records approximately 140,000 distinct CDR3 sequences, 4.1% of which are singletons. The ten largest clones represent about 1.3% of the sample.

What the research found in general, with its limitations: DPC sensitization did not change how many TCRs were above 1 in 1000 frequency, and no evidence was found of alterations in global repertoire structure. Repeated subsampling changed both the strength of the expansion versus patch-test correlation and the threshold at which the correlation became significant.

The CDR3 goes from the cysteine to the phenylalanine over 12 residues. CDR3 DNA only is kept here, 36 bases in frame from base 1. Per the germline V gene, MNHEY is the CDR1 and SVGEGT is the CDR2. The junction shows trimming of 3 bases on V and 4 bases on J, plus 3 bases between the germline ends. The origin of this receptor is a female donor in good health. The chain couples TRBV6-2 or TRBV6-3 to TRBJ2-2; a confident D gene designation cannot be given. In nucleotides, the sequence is TGTGCCAGCAGTTATATCACCGGGGAGCTGTTTTTT. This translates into CASSYITGELFF.